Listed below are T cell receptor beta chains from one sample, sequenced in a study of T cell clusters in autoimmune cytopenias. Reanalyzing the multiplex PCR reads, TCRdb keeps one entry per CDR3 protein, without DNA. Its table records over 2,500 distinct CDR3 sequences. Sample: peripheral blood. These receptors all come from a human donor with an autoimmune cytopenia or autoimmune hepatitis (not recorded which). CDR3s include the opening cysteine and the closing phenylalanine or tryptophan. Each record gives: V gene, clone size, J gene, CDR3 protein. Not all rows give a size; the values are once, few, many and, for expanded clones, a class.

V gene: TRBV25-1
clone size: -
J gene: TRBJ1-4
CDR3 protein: CASNPSTGNEKLFF

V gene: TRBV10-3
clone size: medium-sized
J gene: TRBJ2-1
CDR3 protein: CAISETIQSYNEQFF

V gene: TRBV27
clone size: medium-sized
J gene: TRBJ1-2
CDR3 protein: CASSSLDRSYGYTF

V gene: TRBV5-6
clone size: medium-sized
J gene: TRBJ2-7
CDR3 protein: CASSFRTYEQYF

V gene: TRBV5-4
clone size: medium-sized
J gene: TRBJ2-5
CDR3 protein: CASSPLAVKETQYF

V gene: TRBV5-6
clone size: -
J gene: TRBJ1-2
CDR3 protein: CASRQGGVLVANYGYTF

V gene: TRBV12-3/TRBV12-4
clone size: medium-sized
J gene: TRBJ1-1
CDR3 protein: CASRWSENTEAFF

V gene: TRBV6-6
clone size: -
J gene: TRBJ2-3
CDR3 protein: CASQTGTDTQYF

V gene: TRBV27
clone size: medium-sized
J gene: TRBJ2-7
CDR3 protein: CASSWTGSSYEQYF

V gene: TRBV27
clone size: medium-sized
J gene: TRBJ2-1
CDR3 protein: CASSPPRPGHLSSYNEQFF

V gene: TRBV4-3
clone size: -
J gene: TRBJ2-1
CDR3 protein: CASSQVDLMSYNEQFF

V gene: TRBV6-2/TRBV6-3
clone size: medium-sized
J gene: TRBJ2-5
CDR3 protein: CASTGVQETQYF

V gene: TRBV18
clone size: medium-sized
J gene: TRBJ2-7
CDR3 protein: CASSRGGTGEVQYF

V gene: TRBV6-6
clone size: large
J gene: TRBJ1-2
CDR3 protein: CASSYDWTPFYGYTF

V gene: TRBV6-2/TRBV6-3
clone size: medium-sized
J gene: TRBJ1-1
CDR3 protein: CASLPRGWPEAFF

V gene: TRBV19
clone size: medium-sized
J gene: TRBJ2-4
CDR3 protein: CASSIMGRTGEENIQYF

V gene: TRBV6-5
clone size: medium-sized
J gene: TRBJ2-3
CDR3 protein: CASSFTLLGTDTQYF

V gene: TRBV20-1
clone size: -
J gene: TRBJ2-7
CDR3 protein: CSVLTGLGPYEQYF

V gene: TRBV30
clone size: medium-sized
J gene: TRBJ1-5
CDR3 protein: CAWSVVGLGNQPQHF

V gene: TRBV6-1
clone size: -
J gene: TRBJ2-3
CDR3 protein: CASSEVIGAFQGTDTQYF

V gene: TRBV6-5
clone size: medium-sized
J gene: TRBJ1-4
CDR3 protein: CASSYSTFGTGDEKLFF

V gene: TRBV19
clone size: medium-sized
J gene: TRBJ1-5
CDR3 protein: CASSPRTGLSQPQHF

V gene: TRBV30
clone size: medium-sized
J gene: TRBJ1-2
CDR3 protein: CAWSTTSLGYGYTF

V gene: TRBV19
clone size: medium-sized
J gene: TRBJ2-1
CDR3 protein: CASSPRLAAHNEQFF

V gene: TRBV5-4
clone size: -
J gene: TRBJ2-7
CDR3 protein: CASSLVSGDYEQYF

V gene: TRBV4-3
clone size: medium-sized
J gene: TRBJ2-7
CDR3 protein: CASSQVDGYEQYF

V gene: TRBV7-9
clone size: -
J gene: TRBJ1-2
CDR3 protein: CAISLAMTGGFNYGYTF

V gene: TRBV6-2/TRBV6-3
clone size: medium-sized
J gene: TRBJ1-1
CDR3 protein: CASSYWGQNTEAFF

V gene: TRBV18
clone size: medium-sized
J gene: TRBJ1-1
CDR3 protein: CASSPPFAANTEAFF

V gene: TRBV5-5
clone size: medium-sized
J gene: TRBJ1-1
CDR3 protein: CASSLGGNTEAFF

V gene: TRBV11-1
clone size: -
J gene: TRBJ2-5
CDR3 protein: CASSSQLQETQYF

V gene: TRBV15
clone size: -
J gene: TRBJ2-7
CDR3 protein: CATSRDLGRDSTYEQYF

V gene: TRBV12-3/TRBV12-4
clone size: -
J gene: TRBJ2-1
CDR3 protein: CASARGAGVSYNEQFF

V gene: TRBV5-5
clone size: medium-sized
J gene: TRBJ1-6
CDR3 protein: CASSHWTNPIQASPLHF

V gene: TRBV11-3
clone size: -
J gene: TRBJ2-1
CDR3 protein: CASSVGTGHLVEGRPSYNEQFF

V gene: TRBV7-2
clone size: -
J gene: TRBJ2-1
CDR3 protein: CASSLEAGAGNEQFF

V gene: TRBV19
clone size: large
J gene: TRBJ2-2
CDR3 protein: CASLDRGRWAGELFF

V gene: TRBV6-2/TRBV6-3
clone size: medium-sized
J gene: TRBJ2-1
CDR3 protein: CASSKPLYGDSYNEQFF

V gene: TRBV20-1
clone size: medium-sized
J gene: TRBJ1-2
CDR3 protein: CSARVTPGQGDGYTF

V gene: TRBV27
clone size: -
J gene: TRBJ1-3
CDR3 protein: CASRGGRSSGNTIYF

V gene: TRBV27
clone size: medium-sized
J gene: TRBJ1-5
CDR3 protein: CASSLSRTGRQPQHF

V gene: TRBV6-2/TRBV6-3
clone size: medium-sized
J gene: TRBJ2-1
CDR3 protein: CASTTRLAGGGGEQFF

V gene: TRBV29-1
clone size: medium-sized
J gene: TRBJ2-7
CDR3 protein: CSVEDPRQGSSYEQYF

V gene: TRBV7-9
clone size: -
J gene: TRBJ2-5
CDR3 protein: CASSSFGRAVETQYF

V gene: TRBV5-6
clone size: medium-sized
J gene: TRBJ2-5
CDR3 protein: CASSAYRSYRETQYF

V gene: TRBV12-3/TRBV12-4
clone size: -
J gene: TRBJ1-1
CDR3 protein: CASSRPRGQTGTEAFF